Presented here are 15 T cell receptor beta chains from one specimen sequenced in a study of immune heterogeneity within non-small cell lung tumors. Bulk tumor genomic DNA was the template, and each sample received 600 to 700 ng. Surgical sampling yielded several biopsies per primary tumor (spaced far apart). Surgery that was curative in intent was performed on patients with untreated, newly diagnosed non-small cell lung cancer. Multiplex PCR amplified the TCR beta CDR3 region. Its first round ran for about 10 cycles with 32 V and 13 J primers. TCRdb used MiXCR to reprocess the multiplex PCR reads, holding one entry per CDR3 protein. The repertoire consists of around 2,600 distinct CDR3 sequences, with just over 45% occurring once and the leading ten covering around 8.2%. The sequenced sample consisted of lung tumor tissue. The receptors stem from a woman in her sixties or seventies with non-small cell lung cancer.

V and J are TRBV7-2 and TRBJ1-1, with D maybe TRBD1 (6 bases). This CDR3 comprises 13 residues. With 3 bases removed from V and 6 bases from J, the gap between germline ends came to 11 bases. Germline CDR1 reads SGHTA; CDR2 reads FQGNSA. The CDR3: CASSFTEGAEAFF. CDR3 sequence (DNA): TGTGCCAGCAGCTTTACCGAGGGGGCTGAAGCTTTCTTT.

Worth noting for this clonotype: It is likely a read error, because the conserved phenylalanine at the end of the CDR3 is missing. This sequence joins TRBV20-1 and TRBJ2-1; 9 nucleotides match TRBD2. The CDR3 sequence is 15 residues long. Germline-derived CDR1 and CDR2 are DFQATT and SNEGSKA (reference sequence). Unmatched junction bases numbered 13, after V lost 6 bases and J lost 7 bases. CDR3: CSADQPGLALNEQFL. DNA of the CDR3: TGCAGTGCGGACCAACCGGGACTAGCATTAAATGAGCAGTTCCTC.

By share, this clonotype counts as large. The chain combines TRBV27 with TRBJ1-5, with D tentatively TRBD1 (5 bases). The germline V gene has CDR1 MNHEY and CDR2 SMNVEV (reference sequence). Trimming stripped 5 bases from V and 0 bases from J, with 11 bases between. The CDR3 loop spans 15 amino acids. The CDR3 region is CASSPDSYSNQPQHF. CDR3 sequence (DNA): TGTGCCAGCAGTCCAGACAGTTATAGCAATCAGCCCCAGCATTTT.

This clonotype was counted only a few times. The rearrangement uses TRBV5-1 and TRBJ1-2, with 9 bases fitting TRBD1. V was pared by 1 base and J by 3 bases, with 7 bases of the junction left unmatched. The CDR3 contains 16 residues. Per the germline V gene, CDR1 is SGHRS and CDR2 is YFSETQ. CDR3 DNA sequence: TGCGCCAGCAGCTTGTCACCGGGACAGGGAGACTATGGCTACACCTTC. Its translation: CASSLSPGQGDYGYTF. Drawing the rest from reference TRBV5-1 and TRBJ1-2, the complete variable domain is KAGVTQTPRYLIKTRGQQVTLSCSPISGHRSVSWYQQTPGQGLQFLFEYFSETQRNKGNFPGRFSGRQFSNSRSEMNVSTLELGDSALYLCASSLSPGQGDYGYTFGSGTRLTVV.

The V call is TRBV19, the J call TRBJ1-2; D is unresolved. CDR1 and CDR2 (germline): LNHDA, SQIVND (reference sequence). The CDR3 covers 14 residues. Trimming cost V 6 bases and J 2 bases, with 13 bases left between them. Written as DNA, the CDR3 is TGTGCCAGTAGCAAGGACCTACTAAACTATGGCTACACCTTC. This gives the protein CASSKDLLNYGYTF. Full variable domain (remainder filled in from reference TRBV19 and TRBJ1-2): DGGITQSPKYLFRKEGQNVTLSCEQNLNHDAMYWYRQDPGQGLRLIYYSQIVNDFQKGDIAEGYSVSREKKESFPLTVTSAQKNPTAFYLCASSKDLLNYGYTFGSGTRLTVV.

The chain joins TRBV6-2 or TRBV6-3 to TRBJ2-2, with D possibly matching TRBD2 (6 bases). This CDR3 has 15 amino acids. Germline-derived CDR1 and CDR2 are MNHEY and SVGEGT. Between the trimmed V and J ends, which lost 3 bases and 1 base, there was a span of 9 bases. The CDR3 sequence: CASSYSSENTGELFF. DNA for the CDR3: TGTGCCAGCAGTTATTCTAGCGAGAACACCGGGGAGCTGTTTTTT.

This clonotype appeared a few times. V usage is TRBV6-1 and J usage is TRBJ2-6; D unresolved. Germline assignment: CDR1 MNHNS and CDR2 SASEGT. Trimming pared 5 bases from V and 0 bases from J, leaving 2 bases between. There are 13 residues in the CDR3. CDR3 region: CASSHSGANVLTF. DNA of the CDR3: TGTGCCAGCAGTCACTCTGGGGCCAACGTCCTGACTTTC.

The chain combines TRBV11-3 with TRBJ2-7; 7 nucleotides agree with TRBD1. This CDR3 comprises 16 residues. Germline V gene data show CDR1 as SGHNT and CDR2 as YENEEA. Unmatched junction bases numbered 13, after V lost 5 bases and J lost 3 bases. The CDR3 nucleotides read TGTGCCAGCAGCAGTAGAGAGACAGGGAGCTACTACGAGCAGTACTTC. Translated, it gives CASSSRETGSYYEQYF.

V and J are TRBV2 and TRBJ1-6; 11 nucleotides match TRBD1. CDR3 length: 15 amino acids. CDR1 and CDR2 (germline): SNHLY, FYNNEI. V lost 7 bases and J lost 9; bases outside the gene matches: 8. The CDR3 loop reads CASIVRTGGGSPLHF. As DNA, the CDR3 is TGTGCCAGCATTGTCCGGACAGGGGGCGGTTCACCCCTCCACTTT. The whole variable domain, filled in from reference TRBV2 and TRBJ1-6, reads EPEVTQTPSHQVTQMGQEVILRCVPISNHLYFYWYRQILGQKVEFLVSFYNNEISEKSEIFDDQFSVERPDGSNFTLKIRSTKLEDSAMYFCASIVRTGGGSPLHFGNGTRLTVT.

The J gene is TRBJ2-3, the V gene TRBV7-6, with D tentatively TRBD2 (6 bases). The CDR3 has 16 amino acids. Per the germline V gene, CDR1 is SGHVS and CDR2 is FNYEAQ. The V end was cut by 1 base, the J end by 0 bases, with 11 bases between. CDR3 protein: CASSLGAAGSTDTQYF. CDR3 bases: TGTGCCAGCAGCTTAGGAGCGGCGGGGAGCACAGATACGCAGTATTTT.

V gene TRBV5-1 combines with J gene TRBJ1-6; D perhaps matches TRBD1 (5 bases). V lost 6 bases and J lost 6, with 16 bases in between. The germline CDR1 and CDR2 sequences are SGHRS and YFSETQ. The CDR3 length is 15 residues. CDR3 nucleotides: TGCGCCAGCAACCCGGAGGGGAGGACTAATTCACCCCTCCACTTT. It yields the protein CASNPEGRTNSPLHF.

This clonotype has just one count. The chain joins TRBV12-3 or TRBV12-4 to TRBJ1-1; D call uncertain. This CDR3 has 12 residues. The V end lost 11 bases, the J end lost 4 bases, and 14 bases lay between the germline ends. The CDR3 sequence is CAGLTDGTEAFF. The CDR3 nucleotides read TGTGCCGGCCTAACCGATGGCACTGAAGCTTTCTTT.

This clonotype appeared a few times. The J gene is TRBJ2-7, the V gene TRBV12-3 or TRBV12-4; D possibly corresponds to TRBD1 (5 bases). Trimming cost V 6 bases and J 3 bases, with 12 bases left between them. This CDR3 has 13 amino acids. CDR3 loop: CASSQGFLYEQYF. CDR3 bases: TGTGCCAGCAGCCAGGGATTCCTCTACGAGCAGTACTTC.

This clonotype has more than one count but fewer than ten. This rearrangement joins TRBV6-1 to TRBJ2-2; the match to TRBD2 covers 13 bases. V was pared by 5 bases and J by 5 bases, with 5 bases of the junction left unmatched. Germline lookup yields CDR1 MNHNS and CDR2 SASEGT. The CDR3 sequence is 16 residues long. CDR3 nucleotide sequence: TGTGCCAGCAGTCTACTAGCGGGAGGGCTAACCGGGGAGCTGTTTTTT. Its protein product is CASSLLAGGLTGELFF.

V is TRBV5-6 and J is TRBJ2-7; 7 nucleotides agree with TRBD1. Trimming removed 6 bases from V and 2 bases from J; junction bases left unmatched: 8. This CDR3 is built from 14 residues. The germline V gene encodes CDR1 SGHDT and CDR2 YYEEEE. This CDR3 reads CASIATGQPYEQYF. As DNA, the CDR3 is TGTGCCAGCATCGCTACGGGACAGCCCTACGAGCAGTACTTC. Looking up the rest from reference TRBV5-6 and TRBJ2-7 gives the full variable domain: DAGVTQSPTHLIKTRGQQVTLRCSPKSGHDTVSWYQQALGQGPQFIFQYYEEEERQRGNFPDRFSGHQFPNYSSELNVNALLLGDSALYLCASIATGQPYEQYFGPGTRLTVT.